This T cell receptor beta chain was observed in a study of blood T cell repertoires in COVID-19. As for the study in general: Researchers got acute and convalescent COVID-19 samples from the United States, Italy and Spain. T cells, B-cell-depleted T cells, or PBMCs provided the cDNA or gDNA that served as material.

This CDR3 is 13 amino acids long. Between the trimmed V and J ends, which lost 6 bases and 5 bases, there was a span of 13 bases. Germline V gives CDR1 SGHDN, CDR2 FVKESK. In the original processing: The assay estimated nucleated cells by amplifying reference gene primers. TCRdb's copy holds only in-frame clones and misses some; the assay was immunoSEQ multiplex PCR. V and J calls and clone size are copied from that table; D and trimming were computed from the DNA. The sample lists approximately 300,000 clones, about 89% occurring once. The sample comprised peripheral blood. The chain links TRBV14 to TRBJ1-2; TRBD1 might be the D (6 bases). The clonotype was recovered from a man aged 18 to 30 who had recovered from COVID-19. For the CDR3, the DNA is TGTGCCAGCAGGGGCAGGGGTGGATATGGCTACACCTTC. It translates to CASRGRGGYGYTF.